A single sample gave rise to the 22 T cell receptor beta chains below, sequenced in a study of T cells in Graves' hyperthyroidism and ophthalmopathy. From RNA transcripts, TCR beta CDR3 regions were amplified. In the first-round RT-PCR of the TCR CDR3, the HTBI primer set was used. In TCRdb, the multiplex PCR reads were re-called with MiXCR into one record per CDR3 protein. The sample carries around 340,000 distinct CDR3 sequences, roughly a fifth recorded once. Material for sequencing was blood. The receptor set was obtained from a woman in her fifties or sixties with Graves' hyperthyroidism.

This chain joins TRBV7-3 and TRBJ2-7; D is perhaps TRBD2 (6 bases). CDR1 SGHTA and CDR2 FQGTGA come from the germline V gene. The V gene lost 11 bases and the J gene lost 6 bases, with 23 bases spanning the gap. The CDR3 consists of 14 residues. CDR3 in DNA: TGTGCCGGCCGGGGGAGCGGCCGCTCGTCCGAGCAGTACTTC. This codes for CAGRGSGRSSEQYF.

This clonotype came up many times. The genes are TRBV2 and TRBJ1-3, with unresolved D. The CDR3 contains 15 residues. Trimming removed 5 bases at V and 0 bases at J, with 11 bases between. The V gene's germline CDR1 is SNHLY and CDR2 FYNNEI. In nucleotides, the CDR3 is TGTGCCAGCAGTTCATTTAGTGGCTCTGGAAACACCATATATTTT. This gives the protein CASSSFSGSGNTIYF.

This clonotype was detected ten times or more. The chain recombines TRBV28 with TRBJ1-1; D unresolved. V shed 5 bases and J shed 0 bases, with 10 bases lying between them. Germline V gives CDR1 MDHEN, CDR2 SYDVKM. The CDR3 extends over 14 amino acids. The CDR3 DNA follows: TGTGCCAGCAGTCCTCCGACGGTGAACACTGAAGCTTTCTTT. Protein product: CASSPPTVNTEAFF. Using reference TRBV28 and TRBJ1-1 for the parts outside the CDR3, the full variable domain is DVKVTQSSRYLVKRTGEKVFLECVQDMDHENMFWYRQDPGLGLRLIYFSYDVKMKEKGDIPEGYSVSREKKERFSLILESASTNQTSMYLCASSPPTVNTEAFFGQGTRLTVV.

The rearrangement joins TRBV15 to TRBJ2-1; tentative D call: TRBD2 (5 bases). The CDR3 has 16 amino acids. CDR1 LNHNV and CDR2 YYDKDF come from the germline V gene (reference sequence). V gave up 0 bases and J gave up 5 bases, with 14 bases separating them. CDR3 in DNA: TGTGCCACCAGCAGAGATAGTGGTGGACTCGACAATGAGCAGTTCTTC. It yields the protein CATSRDSGGLDNEQFF.

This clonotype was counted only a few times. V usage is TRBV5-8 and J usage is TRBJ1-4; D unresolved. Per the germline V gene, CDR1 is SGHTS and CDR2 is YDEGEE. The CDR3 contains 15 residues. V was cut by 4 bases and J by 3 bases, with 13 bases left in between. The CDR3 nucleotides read TGTGCCAGCAGCACCTCAGGAAGGGCTAATGAAAAACTGTTTTTT. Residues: CASSTSGRANEKLFF.

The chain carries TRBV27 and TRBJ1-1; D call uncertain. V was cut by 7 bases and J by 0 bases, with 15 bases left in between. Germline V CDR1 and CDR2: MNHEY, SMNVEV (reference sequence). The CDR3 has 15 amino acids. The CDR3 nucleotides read TGTGCCAGCAATCCCACCTCCATAATGAACACTGAAGCTTTCTTT. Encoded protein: CASNPTSIMNTEAFF.

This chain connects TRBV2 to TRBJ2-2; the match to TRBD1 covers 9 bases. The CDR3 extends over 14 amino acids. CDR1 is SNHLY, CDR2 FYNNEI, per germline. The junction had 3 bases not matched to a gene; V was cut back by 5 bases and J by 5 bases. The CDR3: CASSRTGETGELFF. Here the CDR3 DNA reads TGTGCCAGCAGTCGGACAGGGGAGACCGGGGAGCTGTTTTTT.

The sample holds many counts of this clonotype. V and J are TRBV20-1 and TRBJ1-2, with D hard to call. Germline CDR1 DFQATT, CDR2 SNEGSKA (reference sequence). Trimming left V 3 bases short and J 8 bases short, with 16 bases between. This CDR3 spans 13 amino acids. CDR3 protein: CSASPTASAGYTF. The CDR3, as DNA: TGCAGTGCTAGCCCGACTGCCTCGGCCGGCTACACCTTC.

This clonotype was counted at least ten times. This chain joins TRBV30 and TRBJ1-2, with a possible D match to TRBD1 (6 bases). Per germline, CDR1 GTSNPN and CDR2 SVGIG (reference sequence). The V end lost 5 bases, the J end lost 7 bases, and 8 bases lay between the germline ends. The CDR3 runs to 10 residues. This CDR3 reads CAWGGGGYTF. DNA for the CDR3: TGTGCCTGGGGAGGGGGTGGCTACACCTTC.

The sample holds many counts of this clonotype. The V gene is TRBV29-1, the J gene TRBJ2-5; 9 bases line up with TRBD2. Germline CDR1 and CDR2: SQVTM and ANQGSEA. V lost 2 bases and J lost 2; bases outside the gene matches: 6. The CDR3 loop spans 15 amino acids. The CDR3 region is CSVESTSGIQETQYF. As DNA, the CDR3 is TGCAGCGTTGAATCGACTAGCGGAATACAAGAGACCCAGTACTTC.

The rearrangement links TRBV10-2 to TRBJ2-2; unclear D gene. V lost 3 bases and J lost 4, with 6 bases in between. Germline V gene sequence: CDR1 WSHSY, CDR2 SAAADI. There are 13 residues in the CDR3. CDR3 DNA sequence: TGCGCCAGCAGTGAAGTAGGCACCGGGGAGCTGTTTTTT. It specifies CASSEVGTGELFF.

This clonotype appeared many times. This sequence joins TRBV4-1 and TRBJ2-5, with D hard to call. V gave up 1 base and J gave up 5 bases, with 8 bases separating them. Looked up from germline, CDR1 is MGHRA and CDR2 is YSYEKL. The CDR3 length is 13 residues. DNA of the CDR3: TGCGCCAGCAGCCAAGGACTCTTCGAGACCCAGTACTTC. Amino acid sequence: CASSQGLFETQYF.

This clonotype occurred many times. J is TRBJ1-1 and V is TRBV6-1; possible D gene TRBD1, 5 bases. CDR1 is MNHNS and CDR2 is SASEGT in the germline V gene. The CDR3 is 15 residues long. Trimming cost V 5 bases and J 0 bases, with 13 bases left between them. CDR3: CASSPGVELNTEAFF. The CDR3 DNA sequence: TGTGCCAGCAGTCCGGGGGTCGAACTGAACACTGAAGCTTTCTTT.

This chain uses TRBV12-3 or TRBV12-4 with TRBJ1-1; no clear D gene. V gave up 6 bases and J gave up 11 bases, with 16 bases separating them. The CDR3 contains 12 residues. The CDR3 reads CASRRSGNSAFF. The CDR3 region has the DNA TGTGCCAGCAGACGGTCCGGGAATTCGGCTTTCTTT.

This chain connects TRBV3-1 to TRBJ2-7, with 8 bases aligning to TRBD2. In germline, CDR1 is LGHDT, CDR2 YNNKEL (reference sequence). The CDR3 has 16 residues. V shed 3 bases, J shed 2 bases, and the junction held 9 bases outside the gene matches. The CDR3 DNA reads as TGTGCCAGCAGCCAGTCCCCGGGACTAGATACCTACGAGCAGTACTTC. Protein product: CASSQSPGLDTYEQYF.

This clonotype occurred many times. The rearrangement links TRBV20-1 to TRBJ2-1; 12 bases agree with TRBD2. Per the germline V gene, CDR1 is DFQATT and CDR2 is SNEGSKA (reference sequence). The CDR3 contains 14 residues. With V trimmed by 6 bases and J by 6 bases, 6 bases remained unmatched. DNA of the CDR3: TGCAGTGCCGCAGGACTAGCGGGATTCAATGAGCAGTTCTTC. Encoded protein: CSAAGLAGFNEQFF.

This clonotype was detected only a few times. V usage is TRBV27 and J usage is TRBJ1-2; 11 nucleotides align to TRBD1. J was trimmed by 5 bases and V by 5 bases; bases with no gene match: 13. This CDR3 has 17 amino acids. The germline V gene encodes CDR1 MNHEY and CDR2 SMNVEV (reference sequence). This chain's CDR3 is CASSQGQGAQSSYGYTF. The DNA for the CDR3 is TGTGCCAGCAGTCAAGGACAGGGGGCGCAAAGCTCTTATGGCTACACCTTC.

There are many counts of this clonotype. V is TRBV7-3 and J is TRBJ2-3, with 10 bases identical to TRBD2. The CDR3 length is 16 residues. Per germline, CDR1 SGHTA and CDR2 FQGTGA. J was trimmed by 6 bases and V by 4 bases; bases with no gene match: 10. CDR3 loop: CASSSEGGLAFDTQYF. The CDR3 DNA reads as TGTGCCAGCAGCTCGGAGGGGGGACTAGCGTTCGATACGCAGTATTTT.

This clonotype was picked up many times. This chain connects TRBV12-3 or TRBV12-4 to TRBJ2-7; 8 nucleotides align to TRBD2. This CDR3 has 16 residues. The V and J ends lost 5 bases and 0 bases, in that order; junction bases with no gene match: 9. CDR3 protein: CASSLSGGRTSYEQYF. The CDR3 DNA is TGTGCCAGCAGTCTCTCTGGCGGGAGGACCTCCTACGAGCAGTACTTC.

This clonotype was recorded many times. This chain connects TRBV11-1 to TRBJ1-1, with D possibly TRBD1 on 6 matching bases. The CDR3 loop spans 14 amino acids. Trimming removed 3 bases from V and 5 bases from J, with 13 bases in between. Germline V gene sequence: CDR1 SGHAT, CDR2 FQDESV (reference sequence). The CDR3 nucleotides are TGTGCCAGCAGCTTGGCACAGGGATCAACTGAAGCTTTCTTT. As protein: CASSLAQGSTEAFF.

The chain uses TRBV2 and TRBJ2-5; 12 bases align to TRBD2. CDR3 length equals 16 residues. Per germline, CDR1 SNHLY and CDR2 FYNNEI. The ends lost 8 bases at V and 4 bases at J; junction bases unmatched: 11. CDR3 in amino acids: CASRALAGGLRETQYF. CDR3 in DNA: TGTGCCAGCCGGGCCCTAGCGGGGGGGCTTCGAGAGACCCAGTACTTC.

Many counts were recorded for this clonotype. The CDR3 is CSAQRAGGPNEQFF. The CDR3 DNA reads TGCAGTGCTCAGAGAGCGGGGGGGCCCAATGAGCAGTTCTTC. The chain employs TRBV20-1 and TRBJ2-1, with TRBD2 matching 10 bases. CDR1 is DFQATT and CDR2 is SNEGSKA in the germline V gene (reference sequence). CDR3 size: 14 residues. V gave up 5 bases and J gave up 6 bases; unmatched junction bases: 7.